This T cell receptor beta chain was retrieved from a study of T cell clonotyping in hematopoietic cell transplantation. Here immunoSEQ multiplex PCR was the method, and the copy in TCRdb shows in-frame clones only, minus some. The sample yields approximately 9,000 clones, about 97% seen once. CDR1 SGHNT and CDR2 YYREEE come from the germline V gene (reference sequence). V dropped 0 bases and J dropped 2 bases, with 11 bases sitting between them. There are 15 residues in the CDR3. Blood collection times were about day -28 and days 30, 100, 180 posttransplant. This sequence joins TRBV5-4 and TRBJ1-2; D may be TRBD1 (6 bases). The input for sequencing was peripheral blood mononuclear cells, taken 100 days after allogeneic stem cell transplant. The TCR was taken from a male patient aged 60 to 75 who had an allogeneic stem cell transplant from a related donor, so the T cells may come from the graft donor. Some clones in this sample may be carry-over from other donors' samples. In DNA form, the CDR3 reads TGTGCCAGCAGCTTGGGCTGGGGGCGAAACTATGGCTACACCTTC. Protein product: CASSLGWGRNYGYTF.